This T cell receptor (beta chain) comes out of a study of blood T cells in healthy people across ages. The second PCR ran roughly 6 to 12 cycles with a sample-barcoded 5' primer and J-beta primers. Each cDNA molecule received a tag from a template-switch adaptor that had 12 random nucleotides. TCRdb reanalysed the 5' RACE reads using MiXCR and keeps one entry per CDR3 protein. Counted here are about 1.4 million distinct CDR3 sequences, roughly 64% occurring once; the ten biggest clones make up about 6.3%. This clonotype was counted between two and nine times. Its antigen remains unknown. Points from the study as a whole: One million T cells yielded diversity estimates that were considered underestimates.

Per germline, CDR1 DFQATT and CDR2 SNEGSKA (reference sequence). The CDR3 extends over 14 amino acids. The junction had 12 bases not matched to a gene; V was cut back by 6 bases and J by 8 bases. The donors, all healthy, were Caucasians living in Russia, aged roughly 6 to 95. The sequence came from a young man in good health. This chain uses TRBV20-1 with TRBJ2-1; 8 nucleotides agree with TRBD2. Sequences were obtained from blood. CDR3 residues: CSAQAGVGKDEQFF. CDR3 bases: TGCAGTGCGCAAGCGGGAGTTGGTAAAGATGAGCAGTTCTTC.